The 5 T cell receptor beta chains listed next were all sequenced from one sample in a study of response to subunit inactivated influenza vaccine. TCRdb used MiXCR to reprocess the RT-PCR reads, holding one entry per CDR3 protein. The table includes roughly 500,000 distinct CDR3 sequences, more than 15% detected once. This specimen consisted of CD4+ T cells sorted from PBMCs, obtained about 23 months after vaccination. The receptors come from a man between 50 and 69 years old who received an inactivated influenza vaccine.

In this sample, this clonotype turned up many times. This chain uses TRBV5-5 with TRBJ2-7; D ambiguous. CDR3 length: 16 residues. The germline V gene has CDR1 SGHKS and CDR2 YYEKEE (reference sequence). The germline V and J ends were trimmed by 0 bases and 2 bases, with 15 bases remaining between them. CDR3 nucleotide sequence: TGTGCCAGCAGCTTGGCCGGCCAGGCCGTAACCTACGAGCAGTACTTC. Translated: CASSLAGQAVTYEQYF.

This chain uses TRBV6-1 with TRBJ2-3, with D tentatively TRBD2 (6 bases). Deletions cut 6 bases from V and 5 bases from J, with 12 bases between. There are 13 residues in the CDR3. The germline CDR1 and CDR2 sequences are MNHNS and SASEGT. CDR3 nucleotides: TGTGCCAGCAGACGACTAGGAGGAGATACGCAGTATTTT. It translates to CASRRLGGDTQYF.

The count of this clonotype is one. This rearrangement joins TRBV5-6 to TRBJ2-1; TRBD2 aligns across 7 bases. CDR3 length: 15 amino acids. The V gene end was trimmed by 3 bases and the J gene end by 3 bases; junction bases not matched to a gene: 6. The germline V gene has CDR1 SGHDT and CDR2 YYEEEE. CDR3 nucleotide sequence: TGTGCCAGCAGCTCAGAGCGGGAATTCTACAATGAGCAGTTCTTC. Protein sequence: CASSSEREFYNEQFF.

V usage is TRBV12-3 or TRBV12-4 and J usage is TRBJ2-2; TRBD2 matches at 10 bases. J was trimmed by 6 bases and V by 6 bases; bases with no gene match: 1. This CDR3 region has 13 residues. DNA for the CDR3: TGTGCCAGCAGAGCGGGGGGGCCCGGGGAGCTGTTTTTT. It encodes CASRAGGPGELFF.

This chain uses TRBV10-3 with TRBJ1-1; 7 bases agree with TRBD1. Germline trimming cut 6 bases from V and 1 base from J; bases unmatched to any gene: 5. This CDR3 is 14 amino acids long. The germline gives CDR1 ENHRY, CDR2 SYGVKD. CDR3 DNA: TGTGCCATCAGATCTGGGACAGAGAACACTGAAGCTTTCTTT. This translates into CAIRSGTENTEAFF.